This TCR beta chain is drawn from a study of cytomegalovirus exposure and HLA in healthy donors. Study-wide results and limits: Altogether, around 160 TCR beta chains were recorded as cytomegalovirus-associated. Cytomegalovirus status was reportedly diagnosed by the classifier with high sensitivity and specificity.

This CDR3 is built from 16 residues. CDR1 is MRHNA and CDR2 is SNTAGT in the germline V gene. V lost 5 bases and J lost 8, with 22 bases in between. Worth noting for this clone: Its antigen is not identified.

The donors formed part of the roughly 110-subject validation cohort, distinct from the approximately 670-subject first cohort. The table came from immunoSEQ multiplex PCR; TCRdb's copy has only in-frame clones and leaves some out. The sample has about 79,000 clones, more than 85% seen once. This clonotype originated in a woman under 40 in good health and CMV-seronegative. The chain recombines TRBV6-4 with TRBJ2-1, with D possibly TRBD2 on 5 matching bases. Source material: PBMCs. This chain's CDR3 is CASSSLPSDFVYEQFF. The CDR3 nucleotides read TGTGCCAGCAGTTCTCTCCCTTCGGACTTCGTTTATGAGCAGTTCTTC.